The next 4 T cell receptor beta chains were all read from a single sample in a study of blood T cell repertoires in COVID-19. Measured with immunoSEQ multiplex PCR; TCRdb has only the in-frame clones, and not every one. The sample yields around 99,000 clones, about nine tenths seen once. Sequences were obtained from peripheral blood. Source of these receptors: a human donor in a cohort sampled during active COVID-19.

The table lists this clone with a count of one. The CDR3 DNA reads TGTGCCAGCAGCTTACAGGGGGGCCCTGGAAACACCATATATTTT. It codes for CASSLQGGPGNTIYF. V and J are TRBV5-8 and TRBJ1-3; 8 bases match TRBD1. The CDR3 covers 15 residues. The germline V gene encodes CDR1 SGHTS and CDR2 YDEGEE. Losses at the gene ends were 2 bases for V and 2 bases for J; bases not matched to a gene: 3.

The CDR3 bases are TGTGCCAGCAGCGTATACCCGACAGGGGGATCATATGGCTACACCTTC. It codes for CASSVYPTGGSYGYTF. The genes are TRBV5-5 and TRBJ1-2; 9 bases are a match to TRBD1. Trimming took 4 bases from V and 5 from J; bases not matched to a gene: 12. This CDR3 has 16 residues. CDR1 is SGHKS and CDR2 is YYEKEE in the germline V gene (reference sequence).

This CDR3 reads CASSRGGSQQFF. In DNA, the CDR3 is TGTGCCAGCTCCCGGGGCGGGAGCCAGCAGTTCTTC. The V call is TRBV4-2, the J call TRBJ2-1; 7 bases match TRBD2. Germline loops: CDR1 LGHNA, CDR2 YNFKEQ. The CDR3 covers 12 residues. J gave up 11 bases and V 8 bases, and 9 bases lay outside the gene matches.

This chain links TRBV5-6 with TRBJ2-2; 8 bases fit TRBD1. The CDR3 sequence is 15 residues long. The germline gives CDR1 SGHDT, CDR2 YYEEEE. Trimming cost V 5 bases and J 5 bases; bases outside gene matches: 8. CDR3 protein: CASRRQGPGTGELFF. The DNA of the CDR3 is TGTGCCAGCAGACGACAGGGGCCGGGGACCGGGGAGCTGTTTTTT.